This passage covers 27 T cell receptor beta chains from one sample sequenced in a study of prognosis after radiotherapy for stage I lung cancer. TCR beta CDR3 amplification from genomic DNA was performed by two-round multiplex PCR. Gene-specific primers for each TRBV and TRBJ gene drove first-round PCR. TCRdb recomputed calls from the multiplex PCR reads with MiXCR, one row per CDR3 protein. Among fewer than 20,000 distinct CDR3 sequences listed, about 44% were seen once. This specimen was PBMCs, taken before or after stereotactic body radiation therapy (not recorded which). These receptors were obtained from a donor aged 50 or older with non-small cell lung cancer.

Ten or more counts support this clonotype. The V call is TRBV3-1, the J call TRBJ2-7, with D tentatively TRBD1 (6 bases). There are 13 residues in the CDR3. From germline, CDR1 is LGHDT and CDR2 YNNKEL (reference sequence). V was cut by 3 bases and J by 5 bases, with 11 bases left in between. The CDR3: CASSHKNRDEQYF. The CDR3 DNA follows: TGTGCCAGCAGCCACAAGAACAGGGACGAGCAGTACTTC.

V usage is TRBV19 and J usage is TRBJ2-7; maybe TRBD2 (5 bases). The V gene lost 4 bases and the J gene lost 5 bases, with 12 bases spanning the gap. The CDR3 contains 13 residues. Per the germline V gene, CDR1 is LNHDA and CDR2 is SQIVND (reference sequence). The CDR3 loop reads CASSSGRGHEQYF. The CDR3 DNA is TGTGCCAGTAGTAGCGGAAGAGGGCACGAGCAGTACTTC. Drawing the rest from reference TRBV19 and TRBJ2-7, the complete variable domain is DGGITQSPKYLFRKEGQNVTLSCEQNLNHDAMYWYRQDPGQGLRLIYYSQIVNDFQKGDIAEGYSVSREKKESFPLTVTSAQKNPTAFYLCASSSGRGHEQYFGPGTRLTVT.

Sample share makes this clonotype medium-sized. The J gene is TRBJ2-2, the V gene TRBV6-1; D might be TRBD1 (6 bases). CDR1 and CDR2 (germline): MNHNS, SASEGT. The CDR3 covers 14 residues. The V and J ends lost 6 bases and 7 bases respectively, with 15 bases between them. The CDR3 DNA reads TGTGCCAGCAGCCCATTGGGGGCAAACGGGGAGCTGTTTTTT. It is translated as CASSPLGANGELFF.

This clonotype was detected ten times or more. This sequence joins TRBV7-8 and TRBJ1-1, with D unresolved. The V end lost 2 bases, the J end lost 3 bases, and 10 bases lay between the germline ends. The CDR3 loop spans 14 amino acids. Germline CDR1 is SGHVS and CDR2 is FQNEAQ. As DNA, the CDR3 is TGTGCCAGCAGCTTACGGGTTCGGGACACTGAAGCTTTCTTT. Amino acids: CASSLRVRDTEAFF.

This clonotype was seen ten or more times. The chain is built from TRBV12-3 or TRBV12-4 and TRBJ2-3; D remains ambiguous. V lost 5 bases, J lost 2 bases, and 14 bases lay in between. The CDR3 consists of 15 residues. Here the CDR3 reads CASSPPDWYTDTQYF. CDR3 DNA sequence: TGTGCCAGCAGTCCCCCTGACTGGTACACAGATACGCAGTATTTT.

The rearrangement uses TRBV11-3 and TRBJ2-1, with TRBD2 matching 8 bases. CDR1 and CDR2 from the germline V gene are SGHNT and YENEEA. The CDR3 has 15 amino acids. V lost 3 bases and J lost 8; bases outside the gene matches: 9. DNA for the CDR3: TGTGCCAGCAGCTTGGGGACTAGTCTTGTTCATGAGCAGTTCTTC. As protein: CASSLGTSLVHEQFF.

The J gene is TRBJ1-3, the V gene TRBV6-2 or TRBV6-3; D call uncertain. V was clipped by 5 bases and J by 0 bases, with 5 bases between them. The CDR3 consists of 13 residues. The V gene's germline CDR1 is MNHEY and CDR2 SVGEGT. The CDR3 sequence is CASSVSSGNTIYF. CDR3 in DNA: TGTGCCAGCAGTGTTTCCTCTGGAAACACCATATATTTT.

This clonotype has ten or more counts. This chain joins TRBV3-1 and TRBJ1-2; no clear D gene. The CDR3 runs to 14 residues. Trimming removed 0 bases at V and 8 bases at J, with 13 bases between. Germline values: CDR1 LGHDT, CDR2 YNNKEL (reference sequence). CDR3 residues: CASSQDRAVSGYTF. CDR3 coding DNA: TGTGCCAGCAGCCAAGATCGGGCGGTCAGCGGCTACACCTTC.

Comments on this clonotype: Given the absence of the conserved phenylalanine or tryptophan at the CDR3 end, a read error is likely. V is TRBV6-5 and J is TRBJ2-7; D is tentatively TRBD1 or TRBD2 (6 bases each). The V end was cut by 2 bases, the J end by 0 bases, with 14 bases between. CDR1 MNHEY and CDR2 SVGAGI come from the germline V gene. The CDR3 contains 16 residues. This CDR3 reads CASSYTGAYPSYEQYL. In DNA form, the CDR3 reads TGTGCCAGCAGTTACACGGGGGCATACCCCTCCTACGAGCAGTACCTC.

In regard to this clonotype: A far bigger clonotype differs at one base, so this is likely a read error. CDR3 coding DNA: TGTGCCAGCAGTGGGGTATGGAACACTGAAGCTTTCTTT. It translates to CASSGVWNTEAFF. This chain joins TRBV6-4 and TRBJ1-1; unclear D gene. Between the trimmed V and J ends, which lost 4 bases and 1 base, there was a span of 7 bases. CDR1 and CDR2 from the germline V gene are MRHNA and SNTAGT. This CDR3 is built from 13 residues.

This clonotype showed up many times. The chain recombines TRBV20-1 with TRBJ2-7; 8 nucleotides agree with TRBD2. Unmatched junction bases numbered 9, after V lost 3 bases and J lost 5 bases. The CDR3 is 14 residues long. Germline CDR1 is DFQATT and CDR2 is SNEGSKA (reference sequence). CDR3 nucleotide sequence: TGCAGTGCTAGGATGGGGGGACTAGAGGACGAGCAGTACTTC. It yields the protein CSARMGGLEDEQYF.

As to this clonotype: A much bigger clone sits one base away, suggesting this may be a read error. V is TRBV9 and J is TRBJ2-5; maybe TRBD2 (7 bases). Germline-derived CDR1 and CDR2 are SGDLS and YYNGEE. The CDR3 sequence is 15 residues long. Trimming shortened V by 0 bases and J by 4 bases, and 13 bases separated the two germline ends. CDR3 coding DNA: TGTGCCAGCAGCGTAGGATGGGGGGGCAGAGAGACCCAGTACTTC. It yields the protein CASSVGWGGRETQYF.

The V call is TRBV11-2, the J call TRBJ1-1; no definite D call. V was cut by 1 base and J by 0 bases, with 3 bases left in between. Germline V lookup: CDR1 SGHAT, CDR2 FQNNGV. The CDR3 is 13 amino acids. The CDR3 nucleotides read TGTGCCAGCAGCTTAGTCGTGAACACTGAAGCTTTCTTT. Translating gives CASSLVVNTEAFF.

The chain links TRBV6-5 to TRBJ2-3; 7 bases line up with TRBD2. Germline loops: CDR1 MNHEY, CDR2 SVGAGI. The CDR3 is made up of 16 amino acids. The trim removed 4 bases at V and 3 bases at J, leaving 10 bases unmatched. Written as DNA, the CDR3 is TGTGCCAGCAGTTCCTGGGACTACCGGGGGACAGATACGCAGTATTTT. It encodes CASSSWDYRGTDTQYF.

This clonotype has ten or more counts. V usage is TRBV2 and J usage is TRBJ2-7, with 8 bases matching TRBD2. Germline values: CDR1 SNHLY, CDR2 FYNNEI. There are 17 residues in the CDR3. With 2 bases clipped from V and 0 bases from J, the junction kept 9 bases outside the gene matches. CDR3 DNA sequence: TGTGCCAGCAGTGAACTTTCAAGCGGGGGTACCTCCTACGAGCAGTACTTC. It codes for CASSELSSGGTSYEQYF.

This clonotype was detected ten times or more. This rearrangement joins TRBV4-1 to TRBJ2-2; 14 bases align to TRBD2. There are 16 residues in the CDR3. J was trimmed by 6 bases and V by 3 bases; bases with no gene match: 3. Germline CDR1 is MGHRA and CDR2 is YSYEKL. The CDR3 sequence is CASSQLTSGGAGELFF. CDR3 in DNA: TGCGCCAGCAGCCAGTTGACTAGCGGGGGGGCCGGGGAGCTGTTTTTT.

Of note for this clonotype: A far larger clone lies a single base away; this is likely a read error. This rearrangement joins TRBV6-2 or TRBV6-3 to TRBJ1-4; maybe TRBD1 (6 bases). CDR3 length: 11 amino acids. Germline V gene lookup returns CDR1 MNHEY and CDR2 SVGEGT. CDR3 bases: TGTGCCAGCAGTTACAGGGGGGAACTGTCTTTT. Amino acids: CASSYRGELSF.

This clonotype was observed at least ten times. CDR3 loop: CASSSSWDEKLFF. The CDR3 DNA sequence: TGTGCCAGCAGCTCTAGCTGGGATGAAAAACTGTTTTTT. V gene TRBV7-2 combines with J gene TRBJ1-4; D uncertain. V dropped 4 bases and J dropped 6 bases, with 9 bases sitting between them. CDR1 is SGHTA, CDR2 FQGNSA, per germline. CDR3 size: 13 residues.

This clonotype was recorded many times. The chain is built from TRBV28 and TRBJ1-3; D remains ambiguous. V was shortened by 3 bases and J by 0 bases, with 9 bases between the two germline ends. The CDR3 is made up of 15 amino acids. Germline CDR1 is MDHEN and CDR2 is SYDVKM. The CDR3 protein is CASSLEVRSGNTIYF. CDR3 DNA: TGTGCCAGCAGTTTGGAGGTTCGCTCTGGAAACACCATATATTTT.

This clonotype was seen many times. The CDR3 loop is CASSLEGAGGGGYTF. CDR3 DNA: TGTGCCAGCAGCTTAGAAGGTGCAGGGGGAGGGGGCTACACCTTC. This chain uses TRBV7-8 with TRBJ1-2; 7 nucleotides match TRBD1. The V gene end was trimmed by 1 base and the J gene end by 8 bases; junction bases not matched to a gene: 10. There are 15 residues in the CDR3. CDR1 and CDR2 from the germline V gene are SGHVS and FQNEAQ.

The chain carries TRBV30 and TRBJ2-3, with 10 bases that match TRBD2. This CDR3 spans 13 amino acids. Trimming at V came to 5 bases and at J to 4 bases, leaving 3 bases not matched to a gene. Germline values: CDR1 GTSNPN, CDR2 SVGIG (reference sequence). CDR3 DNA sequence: TGTGCCTGGCAGCGGGGGGGCTCAGATACGCAGTATTTT. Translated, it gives CAWQRGGSDTQYF.

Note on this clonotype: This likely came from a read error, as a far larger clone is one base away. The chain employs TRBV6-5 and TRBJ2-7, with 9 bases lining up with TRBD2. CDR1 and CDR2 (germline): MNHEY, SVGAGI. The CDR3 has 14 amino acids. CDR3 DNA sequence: TGTGCCAGCAAGGGGCGGGAGGGCGCCTACGAGCATTACTTC. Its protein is CASKGREGAYEHYF.

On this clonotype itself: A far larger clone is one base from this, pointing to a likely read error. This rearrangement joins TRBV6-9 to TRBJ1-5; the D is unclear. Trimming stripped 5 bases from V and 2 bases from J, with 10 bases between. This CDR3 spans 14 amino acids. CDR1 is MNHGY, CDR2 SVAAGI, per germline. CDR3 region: CASSTDRGNQPQHF. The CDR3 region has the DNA TGTGCCAGCAGTACCGATAGGGGCAATCAGCCCCAGCATTTT.

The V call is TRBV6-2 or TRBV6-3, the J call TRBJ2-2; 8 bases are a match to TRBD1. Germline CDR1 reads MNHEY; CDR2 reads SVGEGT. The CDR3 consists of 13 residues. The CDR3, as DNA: TGTGTCATCAGTCCCGGGACAGGCGGGGAGCTGTTTTTT. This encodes CVISPGTGGELFF.

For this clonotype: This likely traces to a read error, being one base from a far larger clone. The CDR3 DNA is TGTGCCAACAGTGCGGGACAGGGTGGGAATCAGCCCCAGCATTTT. It is translated as CANSAGQGGNQPQHF. This sequence joins TRBV6-5 and TRBJ1-5; the match to TRBD1 covers 9 bases. This CDR3 is built from 15 residues. Germline values: CDR1 MNHEY, CDR2 SVGAGI.

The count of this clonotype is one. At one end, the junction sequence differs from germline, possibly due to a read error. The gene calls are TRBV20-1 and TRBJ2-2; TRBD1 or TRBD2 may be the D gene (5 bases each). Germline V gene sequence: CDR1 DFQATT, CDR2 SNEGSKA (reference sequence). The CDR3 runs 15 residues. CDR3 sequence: CSASLSGGDTVELFF. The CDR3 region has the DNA TGCAGTGCTAGTCTATCTGGGGGTGACACCGTGGAGCTGTTTTTT.

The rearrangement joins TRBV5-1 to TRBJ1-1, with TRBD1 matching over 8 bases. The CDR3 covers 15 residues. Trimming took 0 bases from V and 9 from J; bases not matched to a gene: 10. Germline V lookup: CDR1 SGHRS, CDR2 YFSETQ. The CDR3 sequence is CASSLGAGGPTKAFF. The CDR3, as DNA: TGCGCCAGCAGCTTGGGGGCAGGGGGCCCGACTAAAGCTTTCTTT.